This T cell receptor (beta chain) was sequenced in a study of T cells after yellow fever vaccination. Study overall: When fractions had low cell numbers, they were prepared with SMART-Seq v4 Ultra Low Input.

As concerns this clonotype: What it binds is not known.

Trimming at V came to 0 bases and at J to 0 bases, leaving 9 bases not matched to a gene. Germline V lookup: CDR1 MNHEY, CDR2 SVGAGI. This CDR3 spans 19 amino acids. Study-level results: The appearance of a small share of clonotypes in both CD4 and CD8 compartments was observed.

As TCR cDNA was made by 5'RACE template switching, a universal primer site and UMIs were added. TCRdb redid the calling of the 5' RACE reads with MiXCR, one entry per CDR3 protein. There are roughly 310,000 distinct CDR3 sequences in the sample; around 4% occur only once, and about 25% lies in the top ten. The clonotype comes from a man aged 18-30 years who received the YFV17D yellow fever vaccine. The chain has TRBV6-5 and TRBJ1-4; 8 bases align to TRBD1. Sequenced material: PBMCs, taken on the day of the yellow fever booster vaccination. In DNA form, the CDR3 reads TGTGCCAGCAGTTACTCGCCAGGGGGCCTTCTACCAACTAATGAAAAACTGTTTTTT. Residues: CASSYSPGGLLPTNEKLFF.